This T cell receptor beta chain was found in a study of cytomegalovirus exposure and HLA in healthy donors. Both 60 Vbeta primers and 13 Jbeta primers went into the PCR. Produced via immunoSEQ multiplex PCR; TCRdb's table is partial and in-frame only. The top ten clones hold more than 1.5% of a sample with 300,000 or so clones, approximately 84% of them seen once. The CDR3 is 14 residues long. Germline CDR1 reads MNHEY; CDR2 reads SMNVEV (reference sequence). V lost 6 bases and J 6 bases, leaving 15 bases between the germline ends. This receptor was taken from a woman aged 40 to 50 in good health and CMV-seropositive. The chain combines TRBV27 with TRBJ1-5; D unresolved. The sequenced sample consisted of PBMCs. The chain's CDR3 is CASRASVGSQPQHF. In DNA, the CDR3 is TGTGCCAGCAGGGCCTCAGTGGGGAGTCAGCCCCAGCATTTT.